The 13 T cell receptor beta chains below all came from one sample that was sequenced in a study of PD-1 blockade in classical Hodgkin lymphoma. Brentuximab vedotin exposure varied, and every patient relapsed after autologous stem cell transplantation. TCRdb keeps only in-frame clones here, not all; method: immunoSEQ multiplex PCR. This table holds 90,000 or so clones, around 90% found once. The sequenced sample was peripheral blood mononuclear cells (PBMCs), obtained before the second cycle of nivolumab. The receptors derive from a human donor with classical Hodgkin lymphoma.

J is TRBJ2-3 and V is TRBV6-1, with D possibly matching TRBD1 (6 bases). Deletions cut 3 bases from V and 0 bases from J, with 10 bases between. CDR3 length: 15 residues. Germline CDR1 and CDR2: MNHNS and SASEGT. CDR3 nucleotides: TGTGCCAGCAGTGAGGACAGCCCTAGCACAGATACGCAGTATTTT. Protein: CASSEDSPSTDTQYF.

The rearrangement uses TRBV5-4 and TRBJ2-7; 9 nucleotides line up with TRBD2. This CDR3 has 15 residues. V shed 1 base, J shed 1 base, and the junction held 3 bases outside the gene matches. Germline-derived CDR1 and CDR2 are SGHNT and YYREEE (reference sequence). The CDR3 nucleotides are TGTGCCAGCAGCTTGAAGGGACTAGCTTCCTACGAGCAGTACTTC. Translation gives CASSLKGLASYEQYF.

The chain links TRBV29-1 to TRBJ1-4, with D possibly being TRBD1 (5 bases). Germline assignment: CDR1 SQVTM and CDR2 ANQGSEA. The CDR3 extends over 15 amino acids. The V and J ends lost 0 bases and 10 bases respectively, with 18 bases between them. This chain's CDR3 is CSVEDSGTRTGKLFF. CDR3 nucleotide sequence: TGCAGCGTTGAAGATTCAGGGACGCGGACTGGAAAACTGTTTTTT. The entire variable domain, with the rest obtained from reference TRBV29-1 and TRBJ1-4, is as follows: SAVISQKPSRDICQRGTSLTIQCQVDSQVTMMFWYRQQPGQSLTLIATANQGSEATYESGFVIDKFPISRPNLTFSTLTVSNMSPEDSSIYLCSVEDSGTRTGKLFFGSGTQLSVL.

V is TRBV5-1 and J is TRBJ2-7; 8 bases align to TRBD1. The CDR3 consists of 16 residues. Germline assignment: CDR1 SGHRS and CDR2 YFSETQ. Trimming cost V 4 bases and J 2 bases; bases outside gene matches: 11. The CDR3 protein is CASSPRDRIPTYEQYF. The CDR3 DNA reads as TGCGCCAGCAGCCCCCGGGACAGGATACCCACCTACGAGCAGTACTTC.

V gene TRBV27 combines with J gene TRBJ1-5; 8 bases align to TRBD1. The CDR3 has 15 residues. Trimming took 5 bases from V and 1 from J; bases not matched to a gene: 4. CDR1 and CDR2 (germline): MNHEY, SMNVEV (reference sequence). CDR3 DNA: TGTGCCAGCAGTCTGAGGACAGGGAGCAATCAGCCCCAGCATTTT. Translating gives CASSLRTGSNQPQHF.

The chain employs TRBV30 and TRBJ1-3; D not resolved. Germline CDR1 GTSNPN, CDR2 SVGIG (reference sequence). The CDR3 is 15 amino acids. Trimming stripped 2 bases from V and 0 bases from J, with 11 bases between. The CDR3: CAWSTGLYSGNTIYF. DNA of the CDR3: TGTGCCTGGAGTACCGGACTCTACTCTGGAAACACCATATATTTT.

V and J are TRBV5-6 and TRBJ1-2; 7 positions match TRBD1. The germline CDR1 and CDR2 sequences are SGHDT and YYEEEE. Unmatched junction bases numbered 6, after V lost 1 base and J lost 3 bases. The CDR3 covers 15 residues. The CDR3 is CASSLTGQSYYGYTF. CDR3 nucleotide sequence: TGTGCCAGCAGCTTGACGGGACAGAGCTACTATGGCTACACCTTC.

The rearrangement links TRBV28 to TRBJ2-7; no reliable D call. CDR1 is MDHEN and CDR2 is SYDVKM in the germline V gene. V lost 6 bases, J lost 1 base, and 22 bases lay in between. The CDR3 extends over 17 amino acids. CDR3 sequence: CASRAFAGEKQSYEQYF. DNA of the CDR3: TGTGCCAGCAGGGCCTTCGCCGGCGAGAAACAATCCTACGAGCAGTACTTC.

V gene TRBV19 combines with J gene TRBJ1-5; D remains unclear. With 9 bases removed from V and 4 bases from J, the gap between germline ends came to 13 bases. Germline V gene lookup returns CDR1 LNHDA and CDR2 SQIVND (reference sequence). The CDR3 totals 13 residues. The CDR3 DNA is TGTGCCAGCCGTTCGGAAAGGAATCAGCCCCAGCATTTT. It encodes CASRSERNQPQHF.

The CDR3 here is CASSPPTPGVGNTIYF. In DNA form, the CDR3 reads TGTGCCAGCAGCCCCCCCACACCAGGGGTCGGAAACACCATATATTTT. The genes are TRBV9 and TRBJ1-3; D possibly corresponds to TRBD1 (6 bases). The V gene lost 4 bases and the J gene lost 4 bases, with 18 bases spanning the gap. The CDR3 has 16 residues. CDR1 and CDR2 (germline): SGDLS, YYNGEE. Full variable domain (outside the CDR3, taken from reference TRBV9 and TRBJ1-3): DSGVTQTPKHLITATGQRVTLRCSPRSGDLSVYWYQQSLDQGLQFLIQYYNGEERAKGNILERFSAQQFPDLHSELNLSSLELGDSALYFCASSPPTPGVGNTIYFGEGSWLTVV.

CDR3 sequence: CASSLARAQETQYF. The CDR3 DNA follows: TGTGCCAGCAGCTTAGCCAGGGCCCAAGAGACCCAGTACTTC. The chain uses TRBV7-2 and TRBJ2-5; perhaps TRBD1 as D (5 bases). Trimming removed 0 bases at V and 1 base at J, with 6 bases between. Germline lookup yields CDR1 SGHTA and CDR2 FQGNSA. This CDR3 region has 14 residues.

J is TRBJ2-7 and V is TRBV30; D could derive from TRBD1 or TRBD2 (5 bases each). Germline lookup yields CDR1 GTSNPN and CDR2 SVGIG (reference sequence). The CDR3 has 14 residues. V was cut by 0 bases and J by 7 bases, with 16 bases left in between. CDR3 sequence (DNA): TGTGCCTGGAGTGTGGTGGGGGTTGGTAGGGAGCAGTACTTC. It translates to CAWSVVGVGREQYF.

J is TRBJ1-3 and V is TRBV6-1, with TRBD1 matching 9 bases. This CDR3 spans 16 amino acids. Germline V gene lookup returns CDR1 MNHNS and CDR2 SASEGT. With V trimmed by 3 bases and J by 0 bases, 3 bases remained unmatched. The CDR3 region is CASSDWDRASGNTIYF. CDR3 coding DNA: TGTGCCAGCAGTGATTGGGACAGGGCCTCTGGAAACACCATATATTTT.